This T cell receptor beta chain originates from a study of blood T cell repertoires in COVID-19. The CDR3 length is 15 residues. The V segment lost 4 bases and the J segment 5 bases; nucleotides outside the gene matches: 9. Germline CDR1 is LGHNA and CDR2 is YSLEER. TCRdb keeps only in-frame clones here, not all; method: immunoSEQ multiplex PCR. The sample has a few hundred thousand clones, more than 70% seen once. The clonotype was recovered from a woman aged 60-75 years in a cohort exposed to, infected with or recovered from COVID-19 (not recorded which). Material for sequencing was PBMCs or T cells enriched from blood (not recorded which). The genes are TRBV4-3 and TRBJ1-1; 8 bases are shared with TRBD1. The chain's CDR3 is CASSRTGMLRTEAFF. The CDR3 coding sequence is TGCGCCAGCAGCCGGACAGGGATGCTTCGAACTGAAGCTTTCTTT.